This T cell receptor (beta chain) was recorded in a study of Graves' ophthalmopathy and Graves' hyperthyroidism. This clonotype occurred many times. TCR beta CDR3 regions were amplified from RNA transcripts. In the first round, RT-PCR was carried out with HTBI primers, and a multiplex PCR formed the second round. TCRdb re-analysed the multiplex PCR reads in MiXCR, keeping a single row per CDR3 protein. The table has approximately 460,000 distinct CDR3 sequences, around 14% seen once. V gave up 9 bases and J gave up 1 base, with 7 bases separating them. Germline CDR1 SGHTA, CDR2 FQGTGA. The CDR3 is 11 amino acids.

This TCR came from a woman younger than 45 with Graves' ophthalmopathy. V and J are TRBV7-3 and TRBJ2-7, with D possibly called TRBD1 or TRBD2 (5 bases each). The specimen sequenced was blood. The DNA of the CDR3 is TGTGCCAGAGAGGGGTCCTACGAGCAGTACTTC. Translating it yields CAREGSYEQYF.